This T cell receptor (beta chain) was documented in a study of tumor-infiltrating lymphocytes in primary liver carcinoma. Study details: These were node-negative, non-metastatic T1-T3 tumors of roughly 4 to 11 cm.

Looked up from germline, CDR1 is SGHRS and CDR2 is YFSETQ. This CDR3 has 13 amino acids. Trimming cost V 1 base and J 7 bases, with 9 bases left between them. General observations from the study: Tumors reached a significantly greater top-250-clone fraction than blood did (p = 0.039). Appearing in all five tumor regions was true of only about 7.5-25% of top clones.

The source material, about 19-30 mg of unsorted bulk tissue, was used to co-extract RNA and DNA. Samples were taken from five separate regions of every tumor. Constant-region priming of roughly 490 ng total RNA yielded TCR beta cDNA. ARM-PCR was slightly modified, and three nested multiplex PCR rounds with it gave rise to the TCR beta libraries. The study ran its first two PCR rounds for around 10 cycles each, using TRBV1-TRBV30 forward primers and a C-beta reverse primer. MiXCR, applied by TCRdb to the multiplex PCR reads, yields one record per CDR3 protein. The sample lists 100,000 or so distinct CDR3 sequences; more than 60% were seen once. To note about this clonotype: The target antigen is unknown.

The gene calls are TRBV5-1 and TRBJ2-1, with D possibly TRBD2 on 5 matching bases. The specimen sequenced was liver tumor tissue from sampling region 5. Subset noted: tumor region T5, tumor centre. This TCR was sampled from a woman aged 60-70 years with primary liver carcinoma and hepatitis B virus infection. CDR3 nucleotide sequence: TGCGCCAGCAGCTTGCGCCTAGCTAATGAGCAGTTCTTC. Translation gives CASSLRLANEQFF. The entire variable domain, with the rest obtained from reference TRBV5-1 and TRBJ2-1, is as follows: KAGVTQTPRYLIKTRGQQVTLSCSPISGHRSVSWYQQTPGQGLQFLFEYFSETQRNKGNFPGRFSGRQFSNSRSEMNVSTLELGDSALYLCASSLRLANEQFFGPGTRLTVL.